These 21 T cell receptor beta chains were sequenced from one sample in a study of blood T cell repertoires in COVID-19 (dated by TCRdb to about 2020). Receptor libraries were prepared by the immunoSEQ multiplex PCR assay. The clones in this table, taken by TCRdb from immuneACCESS, are in-frame only. Not every clone is retained; where verified, under half of the shortfall comes from an unresolved V gene, and the cause of the rest is unknown. Counted in this sample were about 150,000 clones; around 87% of them appeared once. The ten top clones hold 0.95% to 1.5% of the sample. Sequencing was performed on PBMCs or T cells enriched from blood (not recorded which). The origin of the receptors is a woman between 25 and 40 years old with acute COVID-19.

This clone was observed once. This chain uses TRBV2 with TRBJ1-1, with D unclear. Germline V gene lookup returns CDR1 SNHLY and CDR2 FYNNEI. This CDR3 comprises 14 residues. The V end lost 3 bases, the J end lost 4 bases, and 12 bases lay between the germline ends. In nucleotides, the CDR3 is TGTGCCAGCAGTGAGGAGCCAGCTCCCACTGAAGCTTTCTTT. Translated, it gives CASSEEPAPTEAFF. The full variable domain, rest sourced from reference TRBV2 and TRBJ1-1, is EPEVTQTPSHQVTQMGQEVILRCVPISNHLYFYWYRQILGQKVEFLVSFYNNEISEKSEIFDDQFSVERPDGSNFTLKIRSTKLEDSAMYFCASSEEPAPTEAFFGQGTRLTVV.

The gene calls are TRBV7-8 and TRBJ1-2; D ambiguous. Germline V gene lookup returns CDR1 SGHVS and CDR2 FQNEAQ. The germline V and J ends were trimmed by 1 base and 3 bases, with 12 bases remaining between them. This CDR3 has 15 amino acids. CDR3 sequence reads: CASSLGPGIYYGYTF. Written as DNA, the CDR3 is TGTGCCAGCAGCTTAGGGCCGGGAATCTACTATGGCTACACCTTC.

The rearrangement uses TRBV2 and TRBJ1-4, with 10 bases fitting TRBD1. The V and J ends lost 8 bases and 2 bases, in that order; junction bases with no gene match: 5. This CDR3 is built from 15 residues. Germline-derived CDR1 and CDR2 are SNHLY and FYNNEI. For the CDR3, the DNA is TGTGCCAGCCAGGGACAGGGGATGACTAATGAAAAACTGTTTTTT. Amino acid sequence: CASQGQGMTNEKLFF.

The V call is TRBV11-3, the J call TRBJ2-3; D call uncertain. V lost 5 bases, J lost 5 bases, and 5 bases lay in between. Germline V lookup: CDR1 SGHNT, CDR2 YENEEA. The CDR3 loop spans 11 amino acids. The CDR3 region is CASSLGDTQYF. DNA of the CDR3: TGTGCCAGCAGCCTCGGAGATACGCAGTATTTT.

The V call is TRBV15, the J call TRBJ2-5, with 10 bases matching TRBD2. The CDR3 has 16 residues. V trimming: 1 base; J trimming: 5 bases; junction bases outside the gene matches: 7. Germline V gives CDR1 LNHNV, CDR2 YYDKDF (reference sequence). CDR3 in DNA: TGTGCCACCAGCAGAGTGGGGACTAGCGCACGGGAGACCCAGTACTTC. Residues: CATSRVGTSARETQYF.

This sequence joins TRBV25-1 and TRBJ2-1; no clear D gene. Germline V gene lookup returns CDR1 MGHDK and CDR2 SYGVNS. This CDR3 contains 12 residues. Trimming stripped 4 bases from V and 8 bases from J, with 9 bases between. The CDR3 nucleotides are TGTGCCAGCAGTGGAAATTCGGATGAGCAGTTCTTC. It translates to CASSGNSDEQFF.

The rearrangement links TRBV10-3 to TRBJ1-1; 7 bases are a match to TRBD1. V was clipped by 3 bases and J by 3 bases; unmatched bases: 7. The CDR3 contains 15 residues. Germline CDR1 and CDR2: ENHRY and SYGVKD. This chain's CDR3 is CAISEQGKGDTEAFF. In DNA, the CDR3 is TGTGCCATCAGTGAACAGGGGAAAGGAGACACTGAAGCTTTCTTT.

The rearrangement links TRBV7-6 to TRBJ2-3; 10 bases line up with TRBD1. The V and J ends lost 5 bases and 2 bases, in that order; junction bases with no gene match: 4. Germline CDR1 SGHVS, CDR2 FNYEAQ. This CDR3 has 15 amino acids. CDR3 region: CASSAGQGHTDTQYF. The DNA of the CDR3 is TGTGCCAGCAGCGCGGGACAGGGGCACACAGATACGCAGTATTTT.

This rearrangement joins TRBV30 to TRBJ2-6; tentatively, D is TRBD2 (5 bases). This CDR3 comprises 18 residues. V was shortened by 0 bases and J by 0 bases, with 15 bases between the two germline ends. Per the germline V gene, CDR1 is GTSNPN and CDR2 is SVGIG (reference sequence). The CDR3 DNA reads TGTGCCTGGAGTGTACGCGGAGGCGCCGGCTCTGGGGCCAACGTCCTGACTTTC. Translation: CAWSVRGGAGSGANVLTF.

As DNA, the CDR3 is TGTGCCAGCAGTTACAGGGACAGGGGAGGGTATGGCTACACCTTC. This codes for CASSYRDRGGYGYTF. The chain uses TRBV6-7 and TRBJ1-2, with TRBD1 matching 10 bases. TRBV6-7 counts as an open reading frame of uncertain function. The CDR3 has 15 amino acids. With 2 bases clipped from V and 5 bases from J, the junction kept 5 bases outside the gene matches.

The chain recombines TRBV29-1 with TRBJ1-2, with D perhaps matching TRBD1 (5 bases). Germline lookup yields CDR1 SQVTM and CDR2 ANQGSEA. The CDR3 covers 12 residues. V lost 6 bases and J lost 3, with 11 bases in between. DNA of the CDR3: TGCAGCGTGTCCCAACAGGACTATGGCTACACCTTC. Translating it yields CSVSQQDYGYTF. The full variable domain, with the rest looked up from reference TRBV29-1 and TRBJ1-2, is SAVISQKPSRDICQRGTSLTIQCQVDSQVTMMFWYRQQPGQSLTLIATANQGSEATYESGFVIDKFPISRPNLTFSTLTVSNMSPEDSSIYLCSVSQQDYGYTFGSGTRLTVV.

This chain connects TRBV3-1 (or the pseudogene TRBV3-2) to TRBJ2-7, with D possibly TRBD2 on 7 matching bases. V lost 1 base and J lost 2, with 12 bases in between. Germline CDR1 LGHDT, CDR2 YNNKEL (reference sequence). This CDR3 region has 15 residues. The CDR3 is CASSQGGGPPYEQYF. CDR3 sequence (DNA): TGTGCCAGCAGCCAAGGGGGGGGCCCCCCCTACGAGCAGTACTTC.

The chain joins TRBV5-5 to TRBJ2-7; TRBD1 agrees at 9 bases. Germline CDR1 and CDR2: SGHKS and YYEKEE (reference sequence). The J segment lost 0 bases and the V segment lost 5 bases, leaving 12 bases of the junction unmatched. This CDR3 has 17 residues. The CDR3 nucleotides are TGTGCCAGCAGAGATTCGACAGGGGGATTGAGCTCCTACGAGCAGTACTTC. It is translated as CASRDSTGGLSSYEQYF.

CDR3 coding DNA: TGTGCCAGCAGTGAAAGACAGTTCTATGGCTACACCTTC. Amino acids: CASSERQFYGYTF. The chain recombines TRBV6-1 with TRBJ1-2; TRBD1 might be the D (5 bases). V shed 2 bases and J shed 4 bases, with 8 bases lying between them. This CDR3 has 13 residues. Germline V gives CDR1 MNHNS, CDR2 SASEGT.

This clone has a handful of counts. The chain recombines TRBV3-1 (or the pseudogene TRBV3-2) with TRBJ1-3; tentative D call: TRBD1 (5 bases). The V and J ends lost 1 base and 3 bases respectively, with 31 bases between them. The CDR3 has 22 amino acids. The V gene's germline CDR1 is LGHDT and CDR2 YNNKEL (reference sequence). In DNA, the CDR3 is TGTGCCAGCAGCCAAGGGGGTCGGAGACAGCCACCACTAATCTTGGGTGGAAACACCATATATTTT. This sequence encodes CASSQGGRRQPPLILGGNTIYF.

Only a few counts were recorded for this clone. This chain uses TRBV18 with TRBJ1-2; D call uncertain. Germline values: CDR1 KGHSH, CDR2 LQKENI. Trimming shortened V by 0 bases and J by 4 bases, and 6 bases separated the two germline ends. The CDR3 is 13 residues long. CDR3 loop: CASSPPSFYGYTF. DNA of the CDR3: TGTGCCAGCTCACCACCGTCTTTCTATGGCTACACCTTC.

The chain combines TRBV5-1 with TRBJ1-1; weak D call: TRBD1 (6 bases). V was shortened by 4 bases and J by 1 base, with 11 bases between the two germline ends. CDR3 length: 14 amino acids. Germline V CDR1 and CDR2: SGHRS, YFSETQ. CDR3 coding DNA: TGCGCCAGCAGCAAAACGACAGGGAACACTGAAGCTTTCTTT. Translation: CASSKTTGNTEAFF.

The count of this clone is one. CDR3 sequence (DNA): TGCGCCAGCAGCTTGGTTGGTAGCGGGAGAGGCTCCTACAATGAGCAGTTCTTC. It specifies CASSLVGSGRGSYNEQFF. The chain uses TRBV5-1 and TRBJ2-1, with 9 nucleotides matching TRBD2. The CDR3 contains 18 residues. CDR1 and CDR2 from the germline V gene are SGHRS and YFSETQ. After removal of 0 bases from V and 0 bases from J, the junction contained 7 bases not matched to a gene.

Only a few counts were recorded for this clone. The chain couples TRBV2 to TRBJ2-2; 10 nucleotides match TRBD1. CDR1 and CDR2 (germline): SNHLY, FYNNEI. This CDR3 is built from 15 residues. The V gene end was trimmed by 7 bases and the J gene end by 1 base; junction bases not matched to a gene: 3. CDR3 protein: CASKWTGGNTGELFF. Here the CDR3 DNA reads TGTGCCAGCAAGTGGACAGGGGGGAACACCGGGGAGCTGTTTTTT.

The chain recombines TRBV5-1 with TRBJ2-7; D is unclear. CDR1 and CDR2 (germline): SGHRS, YFSETQ. There are 15 residues in the CDR3. Trimming cost V 4 bases and J 0 bases, with 14 bases left between them. Here the CDR3 reads CASSASGSSSYEQYF. The CDR3 nucleotides are TGCGCCAGCAGCGCCTCCGGGTCTAGCTCCTACGAGCAGTACTTC.

The V and J genes are TRBV30 and TRBJ2-1, with 7 bases matching TRBD1. Per the germline V gene, CDR1 is GTSNPN and CDR2 is SVGIG (reference sequence). CDR3 size: 14 residues. Losses at the gene ends were 0 bases for V and 10 bases for J; bases not matched to a gene: 9. The CDR3 DNA sequence: TGTGCCTGGAGTGTACGTCAGGGGGTTGGGGAGCAGTTCTTC. Encoded protein: CAWSVRQGVGEQFF.